This T cell receptor beta chain appears in the sequencing data of a study of T-cell reconstitution after alpha-beta-depleted transplantation in children. Points on this clonotype: Its antigen is as yet unknown.

Using unique molecular identifiers, the investigators prepared the TCRbeta library. MiXCR, run by TCRdb on the PCR reads, gives a single entry per CDR3 protein. The table includes 610,000 or so distinct CDR3 sequences, 25% to 30% detected once. Study-wide results and caveats: Several hundred expanded graft clones reportedly supplied alpha-beta T cells about two months after transplant. From newly produced T cells came most of the T-cell counts and diversity one year after transplant. Some patients' high day-60 TCRbeta diversity was traced to surviving recipient T cells and thymic progenitors.

This TCR derives from a boy younger than two with Wiskott-Aldrich syndrome, due to receive a stem cell transplant. Sequences were derived from PBMCs, sampled before TCRalphabeta/CD19-depleted stem cell transplant.

The CDR3 nucleotides read TGTGCCAGCAGCTTAGCGGACTACGAGCAGTACTTC. It specifies CASSLADYEQYF. The rearrangement joins TRBV7-2 to TRBJ2-7; D not resolved. Germline lookup yields CDR1 SGHTA and CDR2 FQGNSA. This CDR3 contains 12 residues. V dropped 0 bases and J dropped 3 bases, with 3 bases sitting between them.